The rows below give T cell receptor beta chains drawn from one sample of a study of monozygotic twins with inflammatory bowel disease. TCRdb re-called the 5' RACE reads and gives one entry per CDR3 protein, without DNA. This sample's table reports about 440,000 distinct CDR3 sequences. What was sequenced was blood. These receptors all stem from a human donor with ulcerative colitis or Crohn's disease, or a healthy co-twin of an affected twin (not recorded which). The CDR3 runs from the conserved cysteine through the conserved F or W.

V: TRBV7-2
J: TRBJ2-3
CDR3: CAGSPASGGATQYF

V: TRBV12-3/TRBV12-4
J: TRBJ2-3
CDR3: CASSFPSGGPNTQYF

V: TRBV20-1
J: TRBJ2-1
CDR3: CSALALIAGVYNEQFF

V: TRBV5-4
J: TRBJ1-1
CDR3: CASSFDSIGTEAFF

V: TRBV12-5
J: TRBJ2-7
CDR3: CASGLVGGASYEQYF

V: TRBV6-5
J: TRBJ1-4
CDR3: CASSYGTSPGEKLFF

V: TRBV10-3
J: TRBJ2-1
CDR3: CAIRVEGGGAVYEQFF

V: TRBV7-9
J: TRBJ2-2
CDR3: CASSLAPSGGELFF

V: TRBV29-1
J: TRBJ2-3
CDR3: CSVDGVGNTDTQYF

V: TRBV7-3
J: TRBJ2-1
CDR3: CASSLGPANEQFF

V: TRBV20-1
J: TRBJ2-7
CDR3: CSAAGSGRFYEQYF

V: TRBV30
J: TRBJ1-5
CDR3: CAWSVGVNQPQHF

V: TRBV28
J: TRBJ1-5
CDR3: CASSPPVGGAGPQHF

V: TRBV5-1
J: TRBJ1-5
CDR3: CASSLGTENQPQHF

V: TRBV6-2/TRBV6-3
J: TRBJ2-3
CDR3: CASSLPGLASIYVGTDTQYF

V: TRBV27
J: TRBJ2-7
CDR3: CASSVGPDEQYF

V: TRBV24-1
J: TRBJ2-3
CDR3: CATSGPWREGQDTQYF

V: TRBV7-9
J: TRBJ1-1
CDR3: CASSPTRGGITEAFF

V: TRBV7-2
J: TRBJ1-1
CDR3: CASSLQGSRAFF

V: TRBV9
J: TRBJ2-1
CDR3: CASSVVGTSVTEQFF

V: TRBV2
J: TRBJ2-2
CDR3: CASGQMGAGELFF

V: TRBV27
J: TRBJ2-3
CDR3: CASSPRNQFYTTDTQYF

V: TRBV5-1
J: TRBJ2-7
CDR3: CASSPTGTGYYEQYF

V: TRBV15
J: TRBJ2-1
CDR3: CATSREDTGFYNEQFF

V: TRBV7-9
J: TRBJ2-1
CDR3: CASRAVFGPADEQFF

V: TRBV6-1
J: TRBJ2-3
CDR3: CASSPLPGAVADTQYF

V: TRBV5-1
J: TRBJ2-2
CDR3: CASSRKIQGRYTGELFF

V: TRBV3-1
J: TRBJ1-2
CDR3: CASSLSPPSPTYGYTF

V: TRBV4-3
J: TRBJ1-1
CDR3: CASSLGRQGGTEAFF

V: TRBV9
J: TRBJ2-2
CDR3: CASSVVPTGELFF

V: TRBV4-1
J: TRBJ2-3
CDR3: CASSQGGGRSDTQYF